Below, one T cell receptor (beta chain) is given with its context. Profiling relied on immunoSEQ multiplex PCR, and the TCRdb table lists in-frame clones only, not all of them. Here the sample spans about 29,000 clones, about 89% being singletons. The sample originates from a study of T cell changes during pregnancy in multiple sclerosis. Per germline, CDR1 SGHDN and CDR2 FVKESK. J was trimmed by 0 bases and V by 1 base; bases with no gene match: 14. The length of the CDR3 is 20 residues. The starting material was CD8+ T cells from peripheral blood mononuclear cells, obtained after pregnancy. The chain has TRBV14 and TRBJ2-1; 8 nucleotides line up with TRBD1. The source of this sequence is a female donor with multiple sclerosis, enrolled in a pregnancy study. The CDR3 loop is CASSQAFGQGAVVSYNEQFF. The CDR3 DNA reads as TGTGCCAGCAGCCAAGCTTTCGGTCAGGGGGCGGTCGTCTCCTACAATGAGCAGTTCTTC.